The clone carrying this T cell receptor beta chain was seen only a few times. This specimen comes from a study of somatic mutations in cytotoxic T cells in rheumatoid arthritis. This CDR3 is built from 13 residues. V lost 6 bases and J lost 5, with 11 bases in between. Germline CDR1 and CDR2: SEHNR and FQNEAQ (reference sequence). Method: immunoSEQ multiplex PCR; TCRdb's copy keeps in-frame clones and lacks some. The sample lists tens of thousands of clones, around 84% seen once, with roughly 9.6% in the top ten. Using positive magnetic bead selection on an AutoMACS, CD4+ and CD8+ cells were isolated, after which their purity was checked by flow cytometry.

The source is an adult with rheumatoid arthritis. The sample comprised CD8+ T cells sorted from blood. This chain links TRBV7-9 with TRBJ2-1; no firm D call. The CDR3 DNA is TGTGCCAGCAGGGGCCCAAACCACAATGAGCAGTTCTTC. Translation: CASRGPNHNEQFF. Complete variable domain (other parts from reference TRBV7-9 and TRBJ2-1): DTGVSQNPRHKITKRGQNVTFRCDPISEHNRLYWYRQTLGQGPEFLTYFQNEAQLEKSRLLSDRFSAERPKGSFSTLEIQRTEQGDSAMYLCASRGPNHNEQFFGPGTRLTVL.